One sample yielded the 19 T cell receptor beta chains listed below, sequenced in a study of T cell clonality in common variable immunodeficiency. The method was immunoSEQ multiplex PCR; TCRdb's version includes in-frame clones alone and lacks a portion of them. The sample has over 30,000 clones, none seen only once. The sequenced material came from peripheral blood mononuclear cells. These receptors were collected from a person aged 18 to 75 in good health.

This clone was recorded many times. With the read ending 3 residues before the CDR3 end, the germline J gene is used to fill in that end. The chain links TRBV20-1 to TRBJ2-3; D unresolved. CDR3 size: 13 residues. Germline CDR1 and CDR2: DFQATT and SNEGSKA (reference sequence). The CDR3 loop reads CSAPGEEQETQYF. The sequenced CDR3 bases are TGCAGTGCCCCAGGAGAGGAGCAAGAGACG.

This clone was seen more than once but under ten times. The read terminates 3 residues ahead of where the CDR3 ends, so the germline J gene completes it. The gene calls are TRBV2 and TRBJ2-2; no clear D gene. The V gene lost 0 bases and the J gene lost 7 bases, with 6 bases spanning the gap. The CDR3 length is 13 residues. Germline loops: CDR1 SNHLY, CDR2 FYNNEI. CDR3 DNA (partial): TGTGCCAGCAGTGAAGCGCCGGGCGGGGAG. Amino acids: CASSEAPGGE. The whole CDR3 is CASSEAPGGELFF.

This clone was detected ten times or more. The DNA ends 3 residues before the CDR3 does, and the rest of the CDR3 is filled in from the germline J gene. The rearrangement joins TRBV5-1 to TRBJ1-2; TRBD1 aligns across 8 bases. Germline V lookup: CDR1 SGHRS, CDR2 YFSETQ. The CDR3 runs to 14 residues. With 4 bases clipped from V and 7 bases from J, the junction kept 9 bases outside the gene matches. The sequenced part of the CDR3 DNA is TGCGCCAGCAGCCCGACGACAGGGGAAGGTGGC. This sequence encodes CASSPTTGEGG. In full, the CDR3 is CASSPTTGEGGYTF.

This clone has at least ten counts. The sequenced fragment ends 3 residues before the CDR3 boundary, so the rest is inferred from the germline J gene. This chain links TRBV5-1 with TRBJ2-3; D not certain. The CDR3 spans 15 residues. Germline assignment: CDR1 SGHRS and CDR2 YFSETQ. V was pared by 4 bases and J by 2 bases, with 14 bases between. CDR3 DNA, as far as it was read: TGCGCCAGCAGCCCCGGTCCTGTCCCCACAGATACG. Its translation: CASSPGPVPTDT. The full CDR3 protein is CASSPGPVPTDTQYF.

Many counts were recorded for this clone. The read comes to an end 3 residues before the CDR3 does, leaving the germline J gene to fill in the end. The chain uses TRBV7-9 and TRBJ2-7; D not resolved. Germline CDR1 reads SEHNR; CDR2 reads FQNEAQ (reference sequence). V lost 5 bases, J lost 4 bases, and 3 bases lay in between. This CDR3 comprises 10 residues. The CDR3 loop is CASSPYEQYF. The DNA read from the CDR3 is TGTGCCAGCAGCCCTTACGAG. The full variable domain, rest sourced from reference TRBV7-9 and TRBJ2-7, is DTGVSQNPRHKITKRGQNVTFRCDPISEHNRLYWYRQTLGQGPEFLTYFQNEAQLEKSRLLSDRFSAERPKGSFSTLEIQRTEQGDSAMYLCASSPYEQYFGPGTRLTVT.

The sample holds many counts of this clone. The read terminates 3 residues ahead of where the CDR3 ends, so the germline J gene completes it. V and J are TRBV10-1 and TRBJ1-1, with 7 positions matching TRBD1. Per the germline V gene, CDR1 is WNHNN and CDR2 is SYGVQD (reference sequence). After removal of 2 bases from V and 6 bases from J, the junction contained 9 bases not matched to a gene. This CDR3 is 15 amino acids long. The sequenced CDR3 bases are TGCGCCAGCAGTGAGGCTACAGGGGTGATAGCTGAA. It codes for CASSEATGVIAE. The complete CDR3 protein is CASSEATGVIAEAFF.

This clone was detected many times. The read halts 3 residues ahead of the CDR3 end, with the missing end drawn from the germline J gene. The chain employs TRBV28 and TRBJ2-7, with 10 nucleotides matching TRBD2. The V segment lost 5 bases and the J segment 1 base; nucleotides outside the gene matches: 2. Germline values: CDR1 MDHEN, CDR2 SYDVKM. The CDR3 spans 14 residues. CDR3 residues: CASSRTSGSYEQYF. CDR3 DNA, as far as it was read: TGTGCCAGCAGTCGGACTAGCGGTTCCTACGAG.

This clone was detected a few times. The DNA read from the CDR3 is TGTGCCAGTTCGCCACAGGGGGTGAGTAATTCACCG. Its protein product is CASSPQGVSNSP. The whole CDR3 region reads CASSPQGVSNSPLFF. V and J are TRBV2 and TRBJ2-2; 8 nucleotides match TRBD1. Read coverage stops 3 residues before the CDR3 terminus; the germline J gene supplies the remainder. Looked up from germline, CDR1 is SNHLY and CDR2 is FYNNEI. The CDR3 has 15 residues.

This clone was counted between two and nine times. The CDR3: CASSLDSRRVYGYTF. The part of the CDR3 DNA that was read is TGTGCCAGCAGCTTAGATTCCCGGAGGGTGTACGGC. This chain connects TRBV7-9 to TRBJ1-2; D gene ambiguous. The read comes to an end 3 residues before the CDR3 does, leaving the germline J gene to fill in the end. CDR3 length: 15 residues. Germline V gene lookup returns CDR1 SEHNR and CDR2 FQNEAQ (reference sequence).

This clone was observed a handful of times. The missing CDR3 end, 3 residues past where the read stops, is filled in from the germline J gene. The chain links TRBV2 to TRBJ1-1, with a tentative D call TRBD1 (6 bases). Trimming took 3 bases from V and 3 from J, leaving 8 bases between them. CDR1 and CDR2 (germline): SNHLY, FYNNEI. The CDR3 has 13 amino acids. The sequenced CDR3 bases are TGTGCCAGCAGTGAGGACAGCTACACTGAA. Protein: CASSEDSYTE. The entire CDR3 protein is CASSEDSYTEAFF.

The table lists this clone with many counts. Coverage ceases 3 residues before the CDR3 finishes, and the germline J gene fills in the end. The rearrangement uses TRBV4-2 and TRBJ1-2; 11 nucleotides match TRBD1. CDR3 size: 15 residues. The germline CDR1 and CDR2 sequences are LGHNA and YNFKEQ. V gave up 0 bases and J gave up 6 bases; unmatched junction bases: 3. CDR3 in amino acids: CASSQDRDRGDGYTF. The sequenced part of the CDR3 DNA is TGTGCCAGCAGCCAAGATCGGGACAGGGGGGATGGC.

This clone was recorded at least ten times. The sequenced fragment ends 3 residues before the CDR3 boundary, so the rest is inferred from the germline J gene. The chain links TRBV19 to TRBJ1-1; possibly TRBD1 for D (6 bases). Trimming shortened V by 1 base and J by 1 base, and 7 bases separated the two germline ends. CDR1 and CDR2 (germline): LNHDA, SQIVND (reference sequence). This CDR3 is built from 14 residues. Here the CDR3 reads CASSIVTGNTEAFF. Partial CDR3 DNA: TGTGCCAGTAGTATAGTGACAGGGAACACTGAA.

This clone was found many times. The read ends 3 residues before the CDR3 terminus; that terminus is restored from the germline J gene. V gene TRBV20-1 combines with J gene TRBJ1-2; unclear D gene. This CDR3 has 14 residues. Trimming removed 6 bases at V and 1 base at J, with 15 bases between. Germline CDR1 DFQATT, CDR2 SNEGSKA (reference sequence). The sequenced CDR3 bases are TGCAGTGCGCCCTCAGCGCGCAGTAACTATGGC. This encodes CSAPSARSNYG. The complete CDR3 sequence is CSAPSARSNYGYTF.

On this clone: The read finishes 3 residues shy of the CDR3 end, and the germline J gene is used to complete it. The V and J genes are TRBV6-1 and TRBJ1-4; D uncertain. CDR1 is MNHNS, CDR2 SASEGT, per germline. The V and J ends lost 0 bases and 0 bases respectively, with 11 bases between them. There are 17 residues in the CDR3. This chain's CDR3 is CASSEARLFATNEKLFF. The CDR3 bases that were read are TGTGCCAGCAGTGAAGCAAGACTCTTTGCAACTAATGAAAAA.

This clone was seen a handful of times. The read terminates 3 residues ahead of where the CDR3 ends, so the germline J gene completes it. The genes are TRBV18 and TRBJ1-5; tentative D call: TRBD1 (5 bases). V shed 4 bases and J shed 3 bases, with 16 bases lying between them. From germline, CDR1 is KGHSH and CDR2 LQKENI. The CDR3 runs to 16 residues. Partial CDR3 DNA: TGTGCCAGCTCACTTGACAGTATCGTGAACAATCAGCCC. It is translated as CASSLDSIVNNQP. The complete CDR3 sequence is CASSLDSIVNNQPQHF.

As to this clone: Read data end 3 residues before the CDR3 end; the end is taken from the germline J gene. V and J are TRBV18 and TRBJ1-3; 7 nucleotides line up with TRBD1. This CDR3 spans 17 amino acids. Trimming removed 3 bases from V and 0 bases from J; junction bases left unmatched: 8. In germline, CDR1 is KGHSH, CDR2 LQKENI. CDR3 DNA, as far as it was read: TGTGCCAGCTCACCTTATACAGGGGCGAGCTCTGGAAACACC. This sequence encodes CASSPYTGASSGNT. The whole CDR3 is CASSPYTGASSGNTIYF.

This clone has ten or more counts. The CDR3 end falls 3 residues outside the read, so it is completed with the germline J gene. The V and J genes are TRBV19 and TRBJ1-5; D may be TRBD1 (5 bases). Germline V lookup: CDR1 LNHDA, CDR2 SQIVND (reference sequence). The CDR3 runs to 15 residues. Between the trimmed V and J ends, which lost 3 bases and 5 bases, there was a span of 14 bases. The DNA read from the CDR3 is TGTGCCAGTAGTATCGTCCGAGGGGCGGATCAGCCC. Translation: CASSIVRGADQP. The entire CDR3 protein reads CASSIVRGADQPQHF.

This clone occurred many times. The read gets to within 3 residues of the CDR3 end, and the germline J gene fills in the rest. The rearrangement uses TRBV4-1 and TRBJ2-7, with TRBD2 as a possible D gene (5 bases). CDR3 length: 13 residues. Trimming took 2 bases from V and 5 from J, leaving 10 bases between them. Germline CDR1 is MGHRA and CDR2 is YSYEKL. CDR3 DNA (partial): TGCGCCAGCAGCCAAACTCTAGCTCACGAG. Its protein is CASSQTLAHE. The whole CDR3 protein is CASSQTLAHEQYF.

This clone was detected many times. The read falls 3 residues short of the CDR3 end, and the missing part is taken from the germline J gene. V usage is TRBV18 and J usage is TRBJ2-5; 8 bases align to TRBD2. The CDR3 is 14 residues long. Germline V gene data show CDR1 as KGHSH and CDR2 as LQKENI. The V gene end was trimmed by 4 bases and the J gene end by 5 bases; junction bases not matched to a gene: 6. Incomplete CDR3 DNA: TGTGCCAGCTCACTGAAGCGGGGGTGGGAGACC. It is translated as CASSLKRGWET. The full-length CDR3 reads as CASSLKRGWETQYF.